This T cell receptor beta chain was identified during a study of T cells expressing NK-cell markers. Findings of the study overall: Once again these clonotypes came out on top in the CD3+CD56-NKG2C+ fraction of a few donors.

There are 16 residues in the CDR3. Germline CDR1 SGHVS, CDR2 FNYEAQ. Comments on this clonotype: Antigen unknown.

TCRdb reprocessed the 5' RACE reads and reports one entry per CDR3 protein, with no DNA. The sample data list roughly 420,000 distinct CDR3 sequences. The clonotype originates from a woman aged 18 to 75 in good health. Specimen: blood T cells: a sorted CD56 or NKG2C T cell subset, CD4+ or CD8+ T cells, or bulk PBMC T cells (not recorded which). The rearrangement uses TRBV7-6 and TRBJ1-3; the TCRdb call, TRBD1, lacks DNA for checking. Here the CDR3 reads CASSPPGQYSGNTIYF.